One and the same sample provided the 27 T cell receptor beta chains below, sequenced in a study of radiotherapy plus CTLA-4 blockade in lung cancer. Method: immunoSEQ multiplex PCR; TCRdb's copy keeps in-frame clones and lacks some. The sample consists of about 39,000 clones, about four fifths of them appearing once. Sequencing used peripheral blood, obtained from a patient treated with radiotherapy plus ipilimumab. The receptors stem from a human donor with non-small cell lung cancer that progressed on radiotherapy plus ipilimumab.

The genes are TRBV4-3 and TRBJ2-2; D might be TRBD2 (5 bases). Germline CDR1 and CDR2: LGHNA and YSLEER. The CDR3 covers 14 residues. With 0 bases removed from V and 10 bases from J, the gap between germline ends came to 12 bases. The CDR3 nucleotides read TGCGCCAGCAGCCAAGATGGACGGGGAGCGGAGCTGTTTTTT. Amino acid sequence: CASSQDGRGAELFF.

This clone was counted only a few times. The chain recombines TRBV6-6 with TRBJ2-7; 10 bases map to TRBD1. The germline V gene encodes CDR1 MNHNY and CDR2 SVGAGI (reference sequence). This CDR3 is 14 amino acids long. Trimming removed 6 bases from V and 6 bases from J; junction bases left unmatched: 8. CDR3 in DNA: TGTGCCAGCAGGACAGGGGGCGCCTTCGGCGAGCAGTACTTC. Protein: CASRTGGAFGEQYF.

This chain connects TRBV13 to TRBJ2-2; 7 positions match TRBD2. CDR1 PRHDT and CDR2 FYEKMQ come from the germline V gene (reference sequence). With 0 bases clipped from V and 1 base from J, the junction kept 11 bases outside the gene matches. The CDR3 length is 19 residues. The CDR3 region has the DNA TGTGCCAGCAGCTTAGGGGCAAGACGACTAGCCCAGAACACCGGGGAGCTGTTTTTT. Translation: CASSLGARRLAQNTGELFF. Using reference TRBV13 and TRBJ2-2 for the parts outside the CDR3, the full variable domain is AAGVIQSPRHLIKEKRETATLKCYPIPRHDTVYWYQQGPGQDPQFLISFYEKMQSDKGSIPDRFSAQQFSDYHSELNMSSLELGDSALYFCASSLGARRLAQNTGELFFGEGSRLTVL.

The rearrangement uses TRBV2 and TRBJ1-6, with D unclear. The length of the CDR3 is 16 residues. V lost 7 bases and J 0 bases, leaving 13 bases between the germline ends. Germline V gene data show CDR1 as SNHLY and CDR2 as FYNNEI. CDR3 nucleotides: TGTGCCAGCATCAATGACTGGAGCTCCTATAATTCACCCCTCCACTTT. This gives the protein CASINDWSSYNSPLHF.

The V call is TRBV7-9, the J call TRBJ1-2, with D hard to call. Germline CDR1 SEHNR, CDR2 FQNEAQ (reference sequence). The germline V and J ends were trimmed by 5 bases and 5 bases, with 15 bases remaining between them. The CDR3 has 14 amino acids. CDR3 region: CASSASLLGYGYTF. As DNA, the CDR3 is TGTGCCAGCAGCGCTAGTCTCCTGGGTTATGGCTACACCTTC.

There are a few counts of this clone. The rearrangement uses TRBV14 and TRBJ1-1; D ambiguous. The V end was cut by 4 bases, the J end by 4 bases, with 10 bases between. The CDR3 sequence is 13 residues long. The germline V gene has CDR1 SGHDN and CDR2 FVKESK. The CDR3 nucleotides read TGTGCCAGCAGCCCCCAGGTATTCACTGAAGCTTTCTTT. Protein sequence: CASSPQVFTEAFF.

The chain employs TRBV6-1 and TRBJ2-7; TRBD2 aligns across 9 bases. Germline CDR1 MNHNS, CDR2 SASEGT. Trimming took 3 bases from V and 2 from J; bases not matched to a gene: 5. The length of the CDR3 is 15 residues. CDR3 in DNA: TGTGCCAGCAGTGAGGTAGCGGGGGATCCCTACGAGCAGTACTTC. Protein sequence: CASSEVAGDPYEQYF.

The V and J genes are TRBV18 and TRBJ1-1; 7 positions agree with TRBD1. J gave up 1 base and V 4 bases, and 9 bases lay outside the gene matches. Germline V gene data show CDR1 as KGHSH and CDR2 as LQKENI. CDR3 length: 16 residues. The CDR3 DNA is TGTGCCAGCTCACTAACACAGGGGAGCAGGAACACTGAAGCTTTCTTT. It yields the protein CASSLTQGSRNTEAFF.

Only a few counts were recorded for this clone. The chain employs TRBV28 and TRBJ1-2; 8 positions match TRBD1. The germline gives CDR1 MDHEN, CDR2 SYDVKM. This CDR3 is built from 15 residues. V was pared by 2 bases and J by 8 bases, with 10 bases of the junction left unmatched. The DNA for the CDR3 is TGTGCCAGCAGTTTAGGCCCAGGGGGCGCCAGGGGCTACACCTTC. It encodes CASSLGPGGARGYTF.

Here the CDR3 DNA reads TGTGCCAGCAGTTACCGGGGTGACATCGATACGCAGTATTTT. It specifies CASSYRGDIDTQYF. J is TRBJ2-3 and V is TRBV6-6; possibly TRBD2 for D (5 bases). CDR3 length: 14 residues. The ends were cut back, 2 bases at V and 6 bases at J, with 12 bases in the middle. The V gene's germline CDR1 is MNHNY and CDR2 SVGAGI (reference sequence).

This clone was picked up one time. The V call is TRBV6-5, the J call TRBJ1-4; 7 nucleotides match TRBD1. With 4 bases clipped from V and 8 bases from J, the junction kept 4 bases outside the gene matches. This CDR3 has 13 residues. From germline, CDR1 is MNHEY and CDR2 SVGAGI. This chain's CDR3 is CASSLRGREKLFF. Written as DNA, the CDR3 is TGTGCCAGCAGTTTGAGGGGGCGAGAAAAACTGTTTTTT.

The chain has TRBV7-2 and TRBJ2-2; 8 bases map to TRBD2. The CDR3 length is 16 residues. Germline CDR1 SGHTA, CDR2 FQGNSA. The V segment lost 5 bases and the J segment 2 bases; nucleotides outside the gene matches: 7. The CDR3 loop is CASSPVAGLNTGELFF. CDR3 nucleotide sequence: TGTGCCAGCAGCCCTGTAGCGGGGCTTAACACCGGGGAGCTGTTTTTT.

The genes are TRBV19 and TRBJ1-1, with 7 bases identical to TRBD1. The CDR3 is 14 amino acids. CDR1 and CDR2 (germline): LNHDA, SQIVND (reference sequence). J lost 6 bases, V lost 7 bases, and 11 bases had no gene match. CDR3 nucleotides: TGTGCCAGTAATGACAGGGAGGCATTCGCTGAAGCTTTCTTT. Translation: CASNDREAFAEAFF.

The rearrangement uses TRBV15 and TRBJ1-5; D uncertain. Germline CDR1 and CDR2: LNHNV and YYDKDF (reference sequence). Trimming removed 1 base from V and 4 bases from J, with 5 bases in between. The CDR3 runs 13 residues. CDR3 residues: CATSRGTNQPQHF. The CDR3 region has the DNA TGTGCCACCAGCAGAGGAACTAATCAGCCCCAGCATTTT.

The chain is built from TRBV21-1 and TRBJ2-7; the table's D call, TRBD1, has no DNA check behind it. TRBV21-1 is a listed pseudogene. The CDR3 runs 15 residues. Here the CDR3 DNA reads TGTGCCAGCAGCAACCCGACCCCAACCGGACAGGTATGGTACTTC. It codes for CASSNPTPTGQVWYF.

The rearrangement uses TRBV6-5 and TRBJ1-5; 7 bases map to TRBD1. The germline gives CDR1 MNHEY, CDR2 SVGAGI. The CDR3 consists of 15 residues. After removal of 6 bases from V and 0 bases from J, the junction contained 5 bases not matched to a gene. CDR3 region: CASRTTGSSNQPQHF. DNA for the CDR3: TGTGCCAGCAGAACGACAGGGAGTAGCAATCAGCCCCAGCATTTT.

The rearrangement links TRBV11-2 to TRBJ2-3, with TRBD2 as a possible D gene (6 bases). With 1 base removed from V and 1 base from J, the gap between germline ends came to 15 bases. The CDR3 consists of 17 residues. The germline V gene encodes CDR1 SGHAT and CDR2 FQNNGV. CDR3 sequence reads: CASSLGLSRGGTDTQYF. CDR3 sequence (DNA): TGTGCCAGCAGCTTAGGGTTGTCGCGGGGAGGCACAGATACGCAGTATTTT.

The V gene is TRBV19, the J gene TRBJ2-7; the D gene is possibly TRBD1 (5 bases). Per the germline V gene, CDR1 is LNHDA and CDR2 is SQIVND (reference sequence). The CDR3 extends over 15 amino acids. Trimming took 4 bases from V and 1 from J, leaving 14 bases between them. The CDR3 bases are TGTGCCAGTAGTACTTCAGGACGACAGTCCTACGAGCAGTACTTC. Amino acid sequence: CASSTSGRQSYEQYF.

The chain carries TRBV5-4 and TRBJ2-1; D unclear. The CDR3 is made up of 12 amino acids. V was shortened by 4 bases and J by 5 bases, with 7 bases between the two germline ends. Germline CDR1 is SGHNT and CDR2 is YYREEE (reference sequence). CDR3 residues: CASSPVDNEQFF. The CDR3 coding sequence is TGTGCCAGCAGCCCCGTAGACAATGAGCAGTTCTTC.

The chain is built from TRBV7-2 and TRBJ1-4, with TRBD1 matching over 9 bases. The CDR3 has 16 residues. The V segment lost 5 bases and the J segment 8 bases; nucleotides outside the gene matches: 12. Germline CDR1 is SGHTA and CDR2 is FQGNSA. The CDR3 here is CASSLAEATGGEKLFF. The CDR3, as DNA: TGTGCCAGCAGCCTGGCGGAAGCGACAGGGGGAGAAAAACTGTTTTTT.

The chain is built from TRBV6-1 and TRBJ1-4; 7 positions agree with TRBD1. Germline loops: CDR1 MNHNS, CDR2 SASEGT. J lost 3 bases, V lost 3 bases, and 4 bases had no gene match. The CDR3 covers 15 residues. The CDR3 loop reads CASSDGTASNEKLFF. CDR3 DNA: TGTGCCAGCAGTGACGGGACAGCCTCTAATGAAAAACTGTTTTTT.

This chain links TRBV2 with TRBJ1-4, with D tentatively TRBD1 (5 bases). Germline CDR1 SNHLY, CDR2 FYNNEI. The ends were cut back, 7 bases at V and 5 bases at J, with 14 bases in the middle. There are 14 residues in the CDR3. Here the CDR3 reads CASTGFGGNEKLFF. The CDR3 DNA is TGTGCCAGCACGGGGTTTGGGGGGAATGAAAAACTGTTTTTT.

The J gene is TRBJ2-5, the V gene TRBV2; TRBD1 agrees at 8 bases. Germline V gene sequence: CDR1 SNHLY, CDR2 FYNNEI. The CDR3 spans 15 residues. J was trimmed by 5 bases and V by 4 bases; bases with no gene match: 9. The CDR3 DNA sequence: TGTGCCAGCAGTGCCCGGACAGGGAAGTACGAGACCCAGTACTTC. It encodes CASSARTGKYETQYF. Full variable domain (remainder filled in from reference TRBV2 and TRBJ2-5): EPEVTQTPSHQVTQMGQEVILRCVPISNHLYFYWYRQILGQKVEFLVSFYNNEISEKSEIFDDQFSVERPDGSNFTLKIRSTKLEDSAMYFCASSARTGKYETQYFGPGTRLLVL.

The chain is built from TRBV27 and TRBJ2-1, with D hard to call. CDR1 is MNHEY and CDR2 is SMNVEV in the germline V gene (reference sequence). This CDR3 spans 12 amino acids. V lost 5 bases to trimming and J lost 6 bases, with 8 bases between them. The CDR3 spells CASSVPFNEQFF. In DNA form, the CDR3 reads TGTGCCAGCAGTGTCCCATTCAATGAGCAGTTCTTC.

The DNA for the CDR3 is TGTGCCAGCAGCCTTGGGGGGGGATTGAACACCGGGGAGCTGTTTTTT. Its translation is CASSLGGGLNTGELFF. The chain has TRBV28 and TRBJ2-2, with TRBD2 identical over 7 bases. Per the germline V gene, CDR1 is MDHEN and CDR2 is SYDVKM. The CDR3 length is 16 residues. V lost 6 bases and J lost 1; bases outside the gene matches: 8.

The chain links TRBV29-1 to TRBJ1-1, with a weak D call TRBD1 (5 bases). The V and J ends lost 5 bases and 4 bases respectively, with 17 bases between them. CDR1 is SQVTM, CDR2 ANQGSEA, per germline. This CDR3 is built from 14 residues. The CDR3 reads CSVRPGGVGTEAFF. In DNA form, the CDR3 reads TGCAGCGTTCGCCCTGGGGGGGTGGGCACTGAAGCTTTCTTT.

This sequence joins TRBV7-9 and TRBJ2-7; D is unclear. V lost 5 bases to trimming and J lost 3 bases, with 11 bases between them. Looked up from germline, CDR1 is SEHNR and CDR2 is FQNEAQ (reference sequence). This CDR3 comprises 13 residues. The CDR3 is CASSPRWSYEQYF. In DNA form, the CDR3 reads TGTGCCAGCAGCCCCCGGTGGAGCTACGAGCAGTACTTC.